Below, 8 T cell receptor beta chains from the same sample are listed, as sequenced in a study of T-cell memory formation after mild COVID-19. TCRdb passed the 5' RACE reads through MiXCR, listing each CDR3 protein once. The data hold 550,000 to 650,000 distinct CDR3 sequences, with approximately 15% observed a single time. Sequencing was carried out using PBMCs or a T cell subset sorted from them (not recorded which). The origin of the receptors is an adult woman who had mild COVID-19 (a few samples of this study predate the infection). Cell type and time point are not known.

This clonotype was counted a few times. The gene calls are TRBV5-1 and TRBJ2-6, with D unclear. Germline lookup yields CDR1 SGHRS and CDR2 YFSETQ. V lost 4 bases to trimming and J lost 0 bases, with 5 bases between them. CDR3 length: 14 residues. The CDR3 sequence: CASSPASGANVLTF. The CDR3 nucleotides read TGCGCCAGCAGCCCGGCCTCTGGGGCCAACGTCCTGACTTTC.

The CDR3 bases are TGTGCCATCAGAAAAGGACTAGCGGGTCCCAAATCGTACCAAGAGACCCAGTACTTC. Its translation is CAIRKGLAGPKSYQETQYF. V usage is TRBV10-3 and J usage is TRBJ2-5, with 11 bases lining up with TRBD2. Germline CDR1 ENHRY, CDR2 SYGVKD. The V segment lost 6 bases and the J segment 0 bases; nucleotides outside the gene matches: 15. This CDR3 contains 19 residues.

This clonotype was observed a handful of times. The chain links TRBV7-8 to TRBJ2-1; D not resolved. CDR1 SGHVS and CDR2 FQNEAQ come from the germline V gene. The CDR3 length is 16 residues. Trimming stripped 2 bases from V and 4 bases from J, with 15 bases between. This CDR3 reads CASSLSGRPLYNEQFF. The CDR3 coding sequence is TGTGCCAGCAGCTTAAGTGGGCGGCCTCTTTACAATGAGCAGTTCTTC.

The chain joins TRBV7-8 to TRBJ1-4; 9 bases agree with TRBD1. V lost 1 base, J lost 7 bases, and 4 bases stayed unmatched. This CDR3 comprises 15 residues. Germline CDR1 reads SGHVS; CDR2 reads FQNEAQ. The CDR3 here is CASSLEQGQGEKLFF. The CDR3 nucleotides are TGTGCCAGCAGCTTAGAACAGGGACAGGGTGAAAAACTGTTTTTT.

This clonotype came up a few times. The chain joins TRBV5-1 to TRBJ1-1; TRBD1 agrees at 10 bases. With 4 bases clipped from V and 4 bases from J, the junction kept 19 bases outside the gene matches. This CDR3 has 19 amino acids. The germline V gene has CDR1 SGHRS and CDR2 YFSETQ. CDR3 nucleotide sequence: TGCGCCAGCAGCACAGTCCTGGGAAGGACAGGGGGGGTGAGCACTGAAGCTTTCTTT. Residues: CASSTVLGRTGGVSTEAFF.

This clonotype was counted a few times. The chain links TRBV24-1 to TRBJ1-5; no firm D call. Germline CDR1 KGHDR, CDR2 SFDVKD. V gave up 3 bases and J gave up 1 base, with 3 bases separating them. The CDR3 contains 13 residues. The CDR3 loop is CATSDQSNQPQHF. In nucleotides, the CDR3 is TGTGCCACCAGTGATCAAAGCAATCAGCCCCAGCATTTT.

There are a few counts of this clonotype. This chain connects TRBV5-4 to TRBJ2-1, with 11 bases identical to TRBD2. Trimming removed 4 bases from V and 3 bases from J; junction bases left unmatched: 6. Germline assignment: CDR1 SGHNT and CDR2 YYREEE (reference sequence). The CDR3 has 16 residues. CDR3 sequence: CASSPPGTSGYNEQFF. CDR3 DNA sequence: TGTGCCAGCAGCCCCCCAGGGACTAGCGGCTACAATGAGCAGTTCTTC.

The chain has TRBV7-9 and TRBJ1-6; 7 bases fit TRBD1. V dropped 6 bases and J dropped 7; count of bases not matched to a gene: 6. The germline V gene encodes CDR1 SEHNR and CDR2 FQNEAQ (reference sequence). The CDR3 is made up of 14 amino acids. The CDR3 sequence: CASRQTGNNSPLHF. CDR3 coding DNA: TGTGCCAGCAGACAGACAGGGAACAATTCACCCCTCCACTTT.